The clone carrying this TCR beta chain was seen a few times. The antigen is not known. The source of the sample is a study of Graves' ophthalmopathy and Graves' hyperthyroidism. The CDR3 contains 13 residues. V was cut by 3 bases and J by 1 base, with 6 bases left in between. Amplified TCR beta CDR3 regions were obtained using RNA transcripts as template. An initial RT-PCR round employing HTBI primers preceded a second-round multiplex PCR. A single record per CDR3 protein comes from TCRdb applying MiXCR to the multiplex PCR reads. This table has some 240,000 distinct CDR3 sequences, around 50% appearing once. Symptoms, serum thyroxine and TRAb, thyroid ultrasound, and orbital computed tomography formed the diagnostic basis. Someone took the PBMCs out of 10 ml of fresh peripheral blood. Study results and caveats: Most expanded thyroid clonotypes above 0.001 frequency also appeared in blood.

The source material was peripheral blood. This chain uses TRBV12-3 or TRBV12-4 with TRBJ1-2, with D unresolved. The sequence was collected from an adult man with Graves' ophthalmopathy. CDR3 sequence reads: CASSFGRNYGYTF. DNA for the CDR3: TGTGCCAGCAGTTTCGGTCGTAACTATGGCTACACCTTC.